Each of the 17 T cell receptor beta chains below was sequenced from the same sample in a study of Tregs in tolerant kidney transplant recipients. The protocol was immunoSEQ multiplex PCR, while the TCRdb copy is restricted to in-frame clones and leaves out a portion. Of more than 60,000 clones listed, roughly 98% are singletons. The sample was CD4+ T cells from blood, taken before the transplant. These receptors came from a human donor who received a combined kidney and bone marrow transplant.

The chain uses TRBV4-3 and TRBJ2-5; D not resolved. The V gene lost 0 bases and the J gene lost 5 bases, with 10 bases spanning the gap. Germline V gene sequence: CDR1 LGHNA, CDR2 YSLEER. This CDR3 region has 14 residues. The CDR3 bases are TGCGCCAGCAGCCAAGATCGAGGTTACGAGACCCAGTACTTC. This translates into CASSQDRGYETQYF.

The chain employs TRBV7-2 and TRBJ1-1; D perhaps matches TRBD1 (6 bases). From germline, CDR1 is SGHTA and CDR2 FQGNSA. Trimming took off 1 base at V and 4 bases at J, with 13 bases between the two ends. The length of the CDR3 is 15 residues. CDR3 DNA sequence: TGTGCCAGCAGCTTAGTGGTTCGGGGGGCCACTGAAGCTTTCTTT. It translates to CASSLVVRGATEAFF.

J is TRBJ2-4 and V is TRBV5-6, with 9 bases fitting TRBD2. There are 14 residues in the CDR3. V gave up 0 bases and J gave up 5 bases; unmatched junction bases: 0. Germline CDR1 and CDR2: SGHDT and YYEEEE. The CDR3 reads CASSLGGGENIQYF. The CDR3 nucleotides are TGTGCCAGCAGCTTGGGCGGGGGGGAAAACATTCAGTACTTC.

This chain connects TRBV7-7 to TRBJ2-2; D gene ambiguous. The germline CDR1 and CDR2 sequences are SSHAT and FNYEAQ (reference sequence). This CDR3 is 13 amino acids long. V was cut by 2 bases and J by 5 bases, with 6 bases left in between. The CDR3 nucleotides read TGTGCCAGCAGCTTAACAAGAACCGGGGAGCTGTTTTTT. It is translated as CASSLTRTGELFF.

V usage is TRBV7-8 and J usage is TRBJ1-2; 9 nucleotides align to TRBD1. Trimming cost V 5 bases and J 5 bases; bases outside gene matches: 6. Germline V gene sequence: CDR1 SGHVS, CDR2 FQNEAQ. This CDR3 spans 14 amino acids. CDR3 in amino acids: CASSTPGQGYGYTF. For the CDR3, the DNA is TGTGCCAGCAGCACGCCGGGACAGGGTTATGGCTACACCTTC.

The J gene is TRBJ2-1, the V gene TRBV6-6; TRBD2 aligns across 8 bases. The V gene end was trimmed by 10 bases and the J gene end by 7 bases; junction bases not matched to a gene: 15. The length of the CDR3 is 15 residues. CDR1 is MNHNY, CDR2 SVGAGI, per germline (reference sequence). The CDR3: CATSFRSGGGNEQFF. DNA of the CDR3: TGTGCCACTTCCTTCCGGAGCGGGGGAGGAAATGAGCAGTTCTTC.

This clone was observed once. The chain couples TRBV4-3 to TRBJ1-2, with 8 positions matching TRBD1. Germline V gene data show CDR1 as LGHNA and CDR2 as YSLEER. The CDR3 runs to 15 residues. V trimming: 0 bases; J trimming: 4 bases; junction bases outside the gene matches: 4. The CDR3 loop reads CASSQDPGGVYGYTF. The CDR3 DNA reads TGCGCCAGCAGCCAAGATCCAGGGGGCGTCTATGGCTACACCTTC.

This clone was found once. The chain is built from TRBV6-1 and TRBJ2-1; D gene unclear. V gave up 2 bases and J gave up 1 base, with 15 bases separating them. Germline V gene data show CDR1 as MNHNS and CDR2 as SASEGT. There are 17 residues in the CDR3. CDR3 sequence reads: CASSERRSALSYNEQFF. Written as DNA, the CDR3 is TGTGCCAGCAGTGAAAGAAGGAGCGCCCTGTCCTACAATGAGCAGTTCTTC.

The rearrangement joins TRBV7-3 to TRBJ2-6; no definite D call. V gave up 5 bases and J gave up 1 base, with 3 bases separating them. The CDR3 consists of 13 residues. The germline V gene has CDR1 SGHTA and CDR2 FQGTGA. CDR3 sequence: CASSPSGANVLTF. The CDR3 coding sequence is TGTGCCAGCAGCCCTTCTGGGGCCAACGTCCTGACTTTC.

The CDR3 nucleotides read TGCGCCAGCAGCTTGGCCCCCAGCTCCTACGAGCAGTACTTC. Its protein is CASSLAPSSYEQYF. V and J are TRBV5-1 and TRBJ2-7; D unresolved. This CDR3 has 14 residues. In germline, CDR1 is SGHRS, CDR2 YFSETQ. Trimming shortened V by 0 bases and J by 0 bases, and 7 bases separated the two germline ends.

The V gene is TRBV19, the J gene TRBJ1-3, with a possible D match to TRBD1 (6 bases). The ends were cut back, 5 bases at V and 7 bases at J, with 36 bases in the middle. The CDR3 length is 21 residues. The germline CDR1 and CDR2 sequences are LNHDA and SQIVND (reference sequence). Here the CDR3 reads CASSGVVRGNSRSARWNTIYF. The CDR3 DNA reads as TGTGCCAGTAGTGGGGTGGTCAGGGGCAATTCGAGATCGGCAAGGTGGAACACCATATATTTT.

The chain employs TRBV14 and TRBJ2-1; 10 bases are a match to TRBD2. The germline V gene encodes CDR1 SGHDN and CDR2 FVKESK. With 4 bases clipped from V and 8 bases from J, the junction kept 11 bases outside the gene matches. This CDR3 is 16 amino acids long. The CDR3 is CASSRNLAGVGYEQFF. For the CDR3, the DNA is TGTGCCAGCAGCCGGAATCTAGCGGGAGTAGGCTATGAGCAGTTCTTC.

This chain joins TRBV12-1 and TRBJ1-3; TRBD1 is the table's D call, not checked against the DNA. TRBV12-1 is termed a pseudogene. This CDR3 is built from 16 residues. The CDR3: CASIYNRGRSGNTIYF. Here the CDR3 DNA reads TGTGCCAGCATCTACAACAGGGGGCGTTCTGGAAACACCATATATTTT.

This chain connects TRBV5-1 to TRBJ1-2, with D unclear. CDR1 and CDR2 from the germline V gene are SGHRS and YFSETQ. V lost 3 bases, J lost 4 bases, and 16 bases lay in between. The CDR3 extends over 15 amino acids. The CDR3 DNA sequence: TGCGCCAGCAGCTCAGGTCGGGGTTTCGGCTATGGCTACACCTTC. Translation: CASSSGRGFGYGYTF.

V gene TRBV4-1 combines with J gene TRBJ2-3; D is undetermined. V dropped 6 bases and J dropped 5 bases, with 12 bases sitting between them. Germline lookup yields CDR1 MGHRA and CDR2 YSYEKL. This CDR3 is built from 13 residues. The CDR3: CASRRLGVDTQYF. CDR3 nucleotides: TGCGCCAGCAGGCGGCTAGGAGTAGATACGCAGTATTTT.

In DNA form, the CDR3 reads TGTGCCAGCAGTGGGACAGGACAAGAGACCCAGTACTTC. Protein sequence: CASSGTGQETQYF. The genes are TRBV5-6 and TRBJ2-5; 8 bases are shared with TRBD1. The germline V gene encodes CDR1 SGHDT and CDR2 YYEEEE. The CDR3 totals 13 residues. J lost 2 bases, V lost 5 bases, and 2 bases had no gene match.

This rearrangement joins TRBV29-1 to TRBJ2-1, with 8 bases identical to TRBD2. This CDR3 region has 13 residues. Germline V gene data show CDR1 as SQVTM and CDR2 as ANQGSEA. V was pared by 4 bases and J by 7 bases, with 6 bases of the junction left unmatched. The CDR3 region is CSVAGLGGNEQFF. In DNA form, the CDR3 reads TGCAGCGTTGCGGGACTAGGGGGTAATGAGCAGTTCTTC.